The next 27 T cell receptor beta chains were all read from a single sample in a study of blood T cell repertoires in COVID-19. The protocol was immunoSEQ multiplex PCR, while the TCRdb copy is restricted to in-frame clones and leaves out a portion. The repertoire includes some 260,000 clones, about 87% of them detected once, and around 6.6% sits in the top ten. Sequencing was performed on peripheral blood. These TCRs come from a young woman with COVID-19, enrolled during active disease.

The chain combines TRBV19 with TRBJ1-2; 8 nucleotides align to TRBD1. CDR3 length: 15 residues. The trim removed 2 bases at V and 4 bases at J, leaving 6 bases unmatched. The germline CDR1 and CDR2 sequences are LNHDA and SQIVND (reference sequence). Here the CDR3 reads CASSINQGATYGYTF. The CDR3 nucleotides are TGTGCCAGTAGTATAAACCAGGGGGCAACCTATGGCTACACCTTC. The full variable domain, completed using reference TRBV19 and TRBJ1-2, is DGGITQSPKYLFRKEGQNVTLSCEQNLNHDAMYWYRQDPGQGLRLIYYSQIVNDFQKGDIAEGYSVSREKKESFPLTVTSAQKNPTAFYLCASSINQGATYGYTFGSGTRLTVV.

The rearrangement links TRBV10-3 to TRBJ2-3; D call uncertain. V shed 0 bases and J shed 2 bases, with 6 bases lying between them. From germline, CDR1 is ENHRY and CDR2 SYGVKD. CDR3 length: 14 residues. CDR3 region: CAISESRITDTQYF. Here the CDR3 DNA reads TGTGCCATCAGTGAGTCTAGAATCACAGATACGCAGTATTTT.

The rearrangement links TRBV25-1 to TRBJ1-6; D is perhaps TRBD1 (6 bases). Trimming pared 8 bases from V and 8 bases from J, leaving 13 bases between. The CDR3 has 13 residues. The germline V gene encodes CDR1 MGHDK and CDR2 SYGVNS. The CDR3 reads CASRQAEDSPLHF. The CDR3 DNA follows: TGTGCCAGCCGACAGGCTGAGGATTCACCCCTCCACTTT. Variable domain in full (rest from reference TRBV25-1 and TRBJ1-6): EADIYQTPRYLVIGTGKKITLECSQTMGHDKMYWYQQDPGMELHLIHYSYGVNSTEKGDLSSESTVSRIRTEHFPLTLESARPSHTSQYLCASRQAEDSPLHFGNGTRLTVT.

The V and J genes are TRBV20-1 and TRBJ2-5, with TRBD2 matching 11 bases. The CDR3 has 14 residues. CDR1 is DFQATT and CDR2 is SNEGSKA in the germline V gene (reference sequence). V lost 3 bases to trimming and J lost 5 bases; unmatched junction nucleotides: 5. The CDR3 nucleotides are TGCAGTGCTAGTACTAGCGGGGGTCTGGAGACCCAGTACTTC. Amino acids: CSASTSGGLETQYF.

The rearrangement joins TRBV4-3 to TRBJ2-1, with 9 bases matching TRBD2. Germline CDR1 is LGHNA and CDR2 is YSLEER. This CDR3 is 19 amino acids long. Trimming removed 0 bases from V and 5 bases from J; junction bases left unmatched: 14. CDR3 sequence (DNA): TGCGCCAGCAGCCAAGATCGAGGGGTAGCGGGGGAGCCTAACAATGAGCAGTTCTTC. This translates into CASSQDRGVAGEPNNEQFF.

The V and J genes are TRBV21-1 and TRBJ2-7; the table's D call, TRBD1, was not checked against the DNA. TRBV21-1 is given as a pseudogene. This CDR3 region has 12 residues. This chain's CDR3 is CASSRTHYEQYV. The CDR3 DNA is TGTGCCAGCAGCAGAACACACTACGAGCAGTACGTC.

Here the CDR3 DNA reads TGTGCCAGCTCTTTGGAGGCTGACTCCTACGAGCAGTACTTC. Translated: CASSLEADSYEQYF. V and J are TRBV6-5 and TRBJ2-7; D may be TRBD2 (5 bases). Germline CDR1 reads MNHEY; CDR2 reads SVGAGI. Trimming left V 8 bases short and J 0 bases short, with 14 bases between. This CDR3 region has 14 residues.

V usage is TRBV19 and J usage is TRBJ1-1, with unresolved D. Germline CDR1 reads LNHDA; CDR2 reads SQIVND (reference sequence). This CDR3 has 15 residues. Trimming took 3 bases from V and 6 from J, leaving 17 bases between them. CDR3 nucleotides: TGTGCCAGTAGTATGCAACAGAACCGCCGCGCTGAAGCTTTCTTT. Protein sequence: CASSMQQNRRAEAFF.

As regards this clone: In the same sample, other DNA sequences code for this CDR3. This chain's CDR3 is CASSVGIAGGQETQYF. The CDR3 DNA reads TGTGCCAGCAGCGTAGGGATAGCGGGGGGGCAAGAGACCCAGTACTTC. The rearrangement joins TRBV9 to TRBJ2-5; 11 nucleotides align to TRBD2. The junction had 3 bases not matched to a gene; V was cut back by 0 bases and J by 2 bases. The CDR3 covers 16 residues. Germline V CDR1 and CDR2: SGDLS, YYNGEE.

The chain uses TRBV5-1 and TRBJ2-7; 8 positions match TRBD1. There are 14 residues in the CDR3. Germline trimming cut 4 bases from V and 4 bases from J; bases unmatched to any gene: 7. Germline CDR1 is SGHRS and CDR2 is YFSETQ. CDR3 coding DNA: TGCGCCAGCAGCGAGCGGACAGGGAGGTACGAGCAGTACTTC. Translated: CASSERTGRYEQYF.

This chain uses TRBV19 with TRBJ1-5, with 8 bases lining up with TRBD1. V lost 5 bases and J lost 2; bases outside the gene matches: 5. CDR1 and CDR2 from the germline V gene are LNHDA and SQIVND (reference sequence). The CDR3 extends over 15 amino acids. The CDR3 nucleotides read TGTGCCAGTAGTGAGACAGGGGCGGGCAATCAGCCCCAGCATTTT. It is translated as CASSETGAGNQPQHF.

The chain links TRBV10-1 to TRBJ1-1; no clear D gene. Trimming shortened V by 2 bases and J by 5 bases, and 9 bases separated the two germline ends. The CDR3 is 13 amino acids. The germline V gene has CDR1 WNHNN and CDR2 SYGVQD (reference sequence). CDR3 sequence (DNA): TGCGCCAGCAGTGAGATTCGGGGAACTGAAGCTTTCTTT. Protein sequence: CASSEIRGTEAFF.

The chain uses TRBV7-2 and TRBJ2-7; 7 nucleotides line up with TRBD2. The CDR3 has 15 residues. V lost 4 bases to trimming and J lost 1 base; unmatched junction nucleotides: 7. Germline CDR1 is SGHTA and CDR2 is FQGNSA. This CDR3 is CASSSRAGPSYEQYF. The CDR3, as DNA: TGTGCCAGCAGCTCACGAGCGGGGCCATCCTACGAGCAGTACTTC.

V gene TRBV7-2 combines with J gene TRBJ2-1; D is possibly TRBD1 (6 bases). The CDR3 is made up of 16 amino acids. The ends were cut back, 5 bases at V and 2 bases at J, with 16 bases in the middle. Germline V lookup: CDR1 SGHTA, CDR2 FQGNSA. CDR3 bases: TGTGCCAGCAGCCCGAGGCAGGGGACCACCTACAATGAGCAGTTCTTC. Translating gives CASSPRQGTTYNEQFF.

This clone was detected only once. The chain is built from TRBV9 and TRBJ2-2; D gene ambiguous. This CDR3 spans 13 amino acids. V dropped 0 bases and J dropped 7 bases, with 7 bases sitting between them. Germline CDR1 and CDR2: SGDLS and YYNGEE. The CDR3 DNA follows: TGTGCCAGCAGCGTAGGAGGCGTCGGGGAGCTGTTTTTT. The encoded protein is CASSVGGVGELFF. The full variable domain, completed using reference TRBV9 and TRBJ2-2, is DSGVTQTPKHLITATGQRVTLRCSPRSGDLSVYWYQQSLDQGLQFLIQYYNGEERAKGNILERFSAQQFPDLHSELNLSSLELGDSALYFCASSVGGVGELFFGEGSRLTVL.

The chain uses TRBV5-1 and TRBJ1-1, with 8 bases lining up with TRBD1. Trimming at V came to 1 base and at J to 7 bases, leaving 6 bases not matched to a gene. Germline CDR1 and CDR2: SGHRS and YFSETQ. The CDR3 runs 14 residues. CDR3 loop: CASSLNWGQVEAFF. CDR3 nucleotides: TGCGCCAGCAGCTTGAACTGGGGACAGGTTGAAGCTTTCTTT.

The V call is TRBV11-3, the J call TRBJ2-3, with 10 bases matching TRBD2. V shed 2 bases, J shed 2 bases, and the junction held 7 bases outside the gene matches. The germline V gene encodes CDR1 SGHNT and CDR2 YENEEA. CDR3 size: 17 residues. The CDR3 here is CASSLRASGRATDTQYF. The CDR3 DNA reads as TGTGCCAGCAGCTTACGTGCCAGCGGGAGGGCCACAGATACGCAGTATTTT. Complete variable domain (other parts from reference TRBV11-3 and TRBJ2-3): EAGVVQSPRYKIIEKKQPVAFWCNPISGHNTLYWYLQNLGQGPELLIRYENEEAVDDSQLPKDRFSAERLKGVDSTLKIQPAELGDSAVYLCASSLRASGRATDTQYFGPGTRLTVL.

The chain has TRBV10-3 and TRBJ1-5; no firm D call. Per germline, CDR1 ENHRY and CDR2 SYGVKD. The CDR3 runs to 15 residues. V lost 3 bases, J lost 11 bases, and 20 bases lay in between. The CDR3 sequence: CAISETGSLSGAQHF. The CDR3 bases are TGTGCCATCAGTGAAACCGGGAGCCTCTCCGGAGCCCAGCATTTT.

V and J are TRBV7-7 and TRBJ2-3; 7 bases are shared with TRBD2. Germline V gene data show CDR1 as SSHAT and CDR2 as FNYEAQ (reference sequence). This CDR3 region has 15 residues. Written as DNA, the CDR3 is TGTGCTAGCCTTCCCCTGGGAGGGGAGGCAGATACGCAGTATTTT. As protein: CASLPLGGEADTQYF.

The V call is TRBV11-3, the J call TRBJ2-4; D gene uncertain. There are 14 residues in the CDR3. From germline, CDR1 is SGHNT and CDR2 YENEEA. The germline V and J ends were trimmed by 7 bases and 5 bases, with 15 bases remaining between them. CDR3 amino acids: CASTSPQTENIQYF. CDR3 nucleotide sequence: TGTGCCAGCACCTCCCCCCAAACAGAAAACATTCAGTACTTC.

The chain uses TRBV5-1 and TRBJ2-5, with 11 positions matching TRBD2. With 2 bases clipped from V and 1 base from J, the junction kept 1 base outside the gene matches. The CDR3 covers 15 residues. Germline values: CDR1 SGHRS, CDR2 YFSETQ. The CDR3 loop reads CASSFGTSGQETQYF. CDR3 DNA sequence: TGCGCCAGCAGCTTTGGGACTAGCGGCCAAGAGACCCAGTACTTC.

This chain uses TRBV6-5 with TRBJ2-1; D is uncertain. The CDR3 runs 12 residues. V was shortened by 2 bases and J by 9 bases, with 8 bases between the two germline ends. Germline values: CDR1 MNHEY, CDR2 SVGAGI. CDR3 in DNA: TGTGCCAGCAGTTACGGGTCGGGTGAGCAGTTCTTC. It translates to CASSYGSGEQFF.

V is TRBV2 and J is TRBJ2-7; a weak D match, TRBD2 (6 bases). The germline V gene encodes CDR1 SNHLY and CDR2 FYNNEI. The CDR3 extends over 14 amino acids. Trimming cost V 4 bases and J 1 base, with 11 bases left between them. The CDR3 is CASSVSRGSYEQYF. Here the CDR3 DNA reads TGTGCCAGCAGTGTCTCGCGGGGATCCTACGAGCAGTACTTC.

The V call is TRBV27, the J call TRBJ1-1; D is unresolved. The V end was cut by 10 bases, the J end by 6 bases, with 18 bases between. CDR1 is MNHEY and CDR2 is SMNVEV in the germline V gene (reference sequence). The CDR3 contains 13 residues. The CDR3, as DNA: TGTGCCACCTCCCCAGGTCGGCTGGCTGAAGCTTTCTTT. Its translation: CATSPGRLAEAFF.

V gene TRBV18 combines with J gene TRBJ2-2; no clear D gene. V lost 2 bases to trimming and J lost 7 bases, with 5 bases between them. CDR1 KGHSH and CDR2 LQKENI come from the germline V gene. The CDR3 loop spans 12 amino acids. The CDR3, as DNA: TGTGCCAGCTCACCATCTTACGGGGAGCTGTTTTTT. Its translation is CASSPSYGELFF.

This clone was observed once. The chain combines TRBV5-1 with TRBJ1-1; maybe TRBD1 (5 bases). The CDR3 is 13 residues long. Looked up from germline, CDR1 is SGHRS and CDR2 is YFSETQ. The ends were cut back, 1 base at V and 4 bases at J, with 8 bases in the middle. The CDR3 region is CASSLMGGTEAFF. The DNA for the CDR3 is TGCGCCAGCAGCTTGATGGGGGGCACTGAAGCTTTCTTT.

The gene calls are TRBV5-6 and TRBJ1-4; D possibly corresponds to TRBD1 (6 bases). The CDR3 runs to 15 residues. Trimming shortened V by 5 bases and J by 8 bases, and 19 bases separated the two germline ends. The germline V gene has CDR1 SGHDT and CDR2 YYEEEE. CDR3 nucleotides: TGTGCCAGCAGTCCGCCTCTCACAGGGAACGAAAAACTGTTTTTT. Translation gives CASSPPLTGNEKLFF.